The T cell receptor beta chain under discussion was sequenced for a study of identical twins. The study, taken as a whole, reports: Twins' excess sharing was less marked for out-of-frame beta sequences.

The table lists this clonotype with a few counts. Its target is not known. CDR3 length: 16 amino acids. V was clipped by 10 bases and J by 4 bases, with 25 bases between them. Germline V gene data show CDR1 as MNHEY and CDR2 as SMNVEV (reference sequence). TCRdb reprocessed the 5' RACE reads via MiXCR and lists one record per CDR3 protein. This repertoire shows some 1,700,000 distinct CDR3 sequences, about 32% found once; its top ten account for about 0.25%. The chain recombines TRBV27 with TRBJ2-5; D ambiguous. This sequence was found in a newborn girl in good health. Material for sequencing was cord blood. This CDR3 reads CAIPTKILSGRETQYF. DNA of the CDR3: TGTGCCATCCCTACCAAAATCCTTTCCGGTCGAGAGACCCAGTACTTC.